This entry lists 27 T cell receptor beta chains sequenced from one sample in a study of blood T cell repertoires in COVID-19. The assay was immunoSEQ multiplex PCR, and TCRdb's table has in-frame clones only and misses some. The repertoire holds over 300,000 clones, with about four fifths as singletons. The sample consisted of peripheral blood. Every receptor here comes from a woman in her forties or fifties with acute or convalescent COVID-19.

The chain carries TRBV15 and TRBJ2-3; 7 bases fit TRBD1. V lost 0 bases and J lost 5; bases outside the gene matches: 11. Germline values: CDR1 LNHNV, CDR2 YYDKDF (reference sequence). This CDR3 has 17 residues. This CDR3 reads CATSRDKLQGLGDTQYF. In DNA, the CDR3 is TGTGCCACCAGCAGAGATAAATTACAGGGGCTGGGAGATACGCAGTATTTT.

This clone appeared once. This chain uses TRBV6-4 with TRBJ2-3; the match to TRBD2 covers 7 bases. This CDR3 has 15 amino acids. Germline CDR1 MRHNA, CDR2 SNTAGT. The trim removed 4 bases at V and 1 base at J, leaving 5 bases unmatched. CDR3 nucleotide sequence: TGTGCCAGCAGTGTGGCGGGAGACGGCACAGATACGCAGTATTTT. Amino acids: CASSVAGDGTDTQYF.

This clone showed up just once. The chain carries TRBV12-5 and TRBJ2-3; possible D gene TRBD2, 5 bases. The CDR3 length is 15 residues. The germline V and J ends were trimmed by 2 bases and 6 bases, with 15 bases remaining between them. CDR1 is LGHNT and CDR2 is FRNRAP in the germline V gene. CDR3 residues: CASGLPDGTGDTQYF. CDR3 nucleotides: TGTGCTAGTGGTTTGCCCGACGGAACGGGGGATACGCAGTATTTT.

The chain combines TRBV7-9 with TRBJ1-1; possible D gene TRBD1, 5 bases. Germline lookup yields CDR1 SEHNR and CDR2 FQNEAQ (reference sequence). The CDR3 runs to 15 residues. V dropped 5 bases and J dropped 1 base, with 14 bases sitting between them. The CDR3 nucleotides read TGTGCCAGCAGCCCACGGGTACAGGCGAACACTGAAGCTTTCTTT. Translated: CASSPRVQANTEAFF.

The gene calls are TRBV11-2 and TRBJ1-3; TRBD1 aligns across 7 bases. CDR1 is SGHAT, CDR2 FQNNGV, per germline. With 4 bases clipped from V and 2 bases from J, the junction kept 5 bases outside the gene matches. The CDR3 sequence is 15 residues long. The CDR3 region has the DNA TGTGCCAGCAGCTCTTCCGGGACAGCTGGAAACACCATATATTTT. Protein product: CASSSSGTAGNTIYF.

The V and J genes are TRBV10-2 and TRBJ1-5; 7 bases line up with TRBD1. The ends lost 8 bases at V and 7 bases at J; junction bases unmatched: 11. The CDR3 consists of 14 residues. CDR1 WSHSY and CDR2 SAAADI come from the germline V gene. As DNA, the CDR3 is TGCGCCAGCCAGATCACAGGGGAAGGCCAGCCCCAGCATTTT. Protein sequence: CASQITGEGQPQHF.

This chain uses TRBV27 with TRBJ2-7; D is perhaps TRBD1 (5 bases). Per germline, CDR1 MNHEY and CDR2 SMNVEV (reference sequence). The CDR3 sequence is 15 residues long. Between the trimmed V and J ends, which lost 2 bases and 0 bases, there was a span of 11 bases. The CDR3 sequence is CASSLRVGASYEQYV. The DNA of the CDR3 is TGTGCCAGCAGTTTAAGGGTAGGGGCCTCCTACGAGCAGTACGTC.

The CDR3 loop is CASRVQGVSNQPQHF. CDR3 DNA: TGTGCCAGCAGGGTACAGGGGGTAAGCAATCAGCCCCAGCATTTT. The chain has TRBV6-5 and TRBJ1-5, with 8 bases aligning to TRBD1. V gave up 6 bases and J gave up 1 base; unmatched junction bases: 5. Per germline, CDR1 MNHEY and CDR2 SVGAGI. The CDR3 covers 15 residues.

This chain connects TRBV14 to TRBJ2-5; no clear D. Germline V lookup: CDR1 SGHDN, CDR2 FVKESK. The CDR3 covers 12 residues. V lost 3 bases and J 7 bases, leaving 9 bases between the germline ends. CDR3 amino acids: CASSHPPGTQYF. For the CDR3, the DNA is TGTGCCAGCAGCCACCCGCCAGGGACCCAGTACTTC.

The chain employs TRBV24-1 and TRBJ2-2; TRBD1 might be the D (6 bases). Deletions cut 5 bases from V and 7 bases from J, with 10 bases between. The CDR3 extends over 13 amino acids. Germline V gives CDR1 KGHDR, CDR2 SFDVKD. The CDR3 DNA reads as TGTGCCACCAGTGGCATACAGGGCGGGGAGCTGTTTTTT. Its protein is CATSGIQGGELFF.

V and J are TRBV10-3 and TRBJ1-1; TRBD1 aligns across 8 bases. J lost 0 bases, V lost 6 bases, and 6 bases had no gene match. Germline CDR1 ENHRY, CDR2 SYGVKD. The CDR3 extends over 15 amino acids. The CDR3 nucleotides read TGTGCCATCAGAGGCGGGACAGGTATGAACACTGAAGCTTTCTTT. Protein product: CAIRGGTGMNTEAFF.

The chain joins TRBV3-1 (or the pseudogene TRBV3-2) to TRBJ2-2, with 7 bases aligning to TRBD1. Germline assignment: CDR1 LGHDT and CDR2 YNNKEL (reference sequence). The trim removed 3 bases at V and 4 bases at J, leaving 14 bases unmatched. This CDR3 spans 18 amino acids. DNA of the CDR3: TGTGCCAGCAGCCATGATCCCCGGGACAGCCTTTTCACCGGGGAGCTGTTTTTT. Its protein is CASSHDPRDSLFTGELFF.

V and J are TRBV30 and TRBJ2-5; TRBD2 matches 8 bases. The CDR3 has 15 residues. Germline CDR1 is GTSNPN and CDR2 is SVGIG (reference sequence). Losses at the gene ends were 2 bases for V and 4 bases for J; bases not matched to a gene: 9. CDR3 in DNA: TGTGCCTGGAGTTTGAGTAGCGGGGTTGCAGAGACCCAGTACTTC. It yields the protein CAWSLSSGVAETQYF.

CDR3 amino acids: CASSNRDYNEQFF. DNA for the CDR3: TGTGCCAGCAGCAACAGGGATTACAATGAGCAGTTCTTC. The chain links TRBV11-2 to TRBJ2-1; D possibly corresponds to TRBD1 (6 bases). CDR3 length: 13 residues. V lost 5 bases to trimming and J lost 4 bases, with 9 bases between them. Germline V gene lookup returns CDR1 SGHAT and CDR2 FQNNGV.

The table lists this clone with a count of one. V is TRBV21-1 and J is TRBJ1-4. TRBV21-1 is recorded as a pseudogene. This CDR3 has 15 amino acids. Written as DNA, the CDR3 is TGTGCCAGCAGCGACCTGGGGGGGGATCAGGAAAAACTGTTTTTT. Translating it yields CASSDLGGDQEKLFF.

To note about this clone: The same CDR3 can be traced to other DNA sequences in this sample. The chain combines TRBV3-1 (or the pseudogene TRBV3-2) with TRBJ1-1; TRBD1 matches at 8 bases. The germline V gene has CDR1 LGHDT and CDR2 YNNKEL (reference sequence). The J segment lost 4 bases and the V segment lost 4 bases, leaving 5 bases of the junction unmatched. The CDR3 extends over 14 amino acids. DNA for the CDR3: TGTGCCAGCAGCCCCAGACAGGGGAGCACTGAAGCTTTCTTT. Its translation: CASSPRQGSTEAFF.

This clone was recorded once. This sample also contains other DNA sequences that code for the same CDR3. J is TRBJ1-5 and V is TRBV6-5; D is unclear. Per germline, CDR1 MNHEY and CDR2 SVGAGI. Trimming cost V 6 bases and J 4 bases, with 10 bases left between them. The CDR3 runs to 13 residues. DNA for the CDR3: TGTGCCAGCAGCAGAGGTGGAAATCAGCCCCAGCATTTT. It specifies CASSRGGNQPQHF.

In this sample, this clone turned up a few times. This CDR3 reads CASSVRTGETDTQYF. The CDR3 DNA is TGTGCCAGCAGCGTCCGGACAGGGGAAACAGATACGCAGTATTTT. This chain joins TRBV9 and TRBJ2-3; 9 positions match TRBD1. The trim removed 2 bases at V and 3 bases at J, leaving 4 bases unmatched. CDR3 size: 15 residues. Germline loops: CDR1 SGDLS, CDR2 YYNGEE.

The V gene is TRBV7-2, the J gene TRBJ2-5, with D perhaps matching TRBD1 (6 bases). The germline CDR1 and CDR2 sequences are SGHTA and FQGNSA. CDR3 length equals 15 residues. Trimming cost V 3 bases and J 3 bases, with 14 bases left between them. The CDR3 DNA reads TGTGCCAGCAGCTTTTGGGCAGGGGATAAAGAGACCCAGTACTTC. Its protein product is CASSFWAGDKETQYF.

This rearrangement joins TRBV5-5 to TRBJ2-7; TRBD1 matches 9 bases. The CDR3 spans 17 residues. The V gene's germline CDR1 is SGHKS and CDR2 YYEKEE (reference sequence). V shed 1 base and J 3 bases; nucleotides not matched to a gene: 11. For the CDR3, the DNA is TGTGCCAGCAGCTTGTCGAGGGGGGACAGGGTGAGCTACGAGCAGTACTTC. Translating it yields CASSLSRGDRVSYEQYF.

V and J are TRBV5-1 and TRBJ1-5; 8 nucleotides agree with TRBD1. Trimming cost V 3 bases and J 6 bases; bases outside gene matches: 5. Germline V CDR1 and CDR2: SGHRS, YFSETQ. This CDR3 has 14 amino acids. The CDR3 spells CASSSTGGTQPQHF. In DNA form, the CDR3 reads TGCGCCAGCAGCTCTACAGGGGGGACTCAGCCCCAGCATTTT.

The table lists this clone with a count of one. CDR3 protein: CASSLALREIEAFF. CDR3 DNA sequence: TGTGCCAGCAGCTTGGCCTTGAGGGAAATTGAAGCTTTCTTT. The chain is built from TRBV5-6 and TRBJ1-1; D gene unclear. The germline V gene has CDR1 SGHDT and CDR2 YYEEEE. Trimming left V 0 bases short and J 7 bases short, with 13 bases between. The CDR3 is 14 residues long.

This chain connects TRBV2 to TRBJ1-2, with unresolved D. The CDR3 extends over 14 amino acids. The V end was cut by 1 base, the J end by 2 bases, with 8 bases between. The germline CDR1 and CDR2 sequences are SNHLY and FYNNEI. In nucleotides, the CDR3 is TGTGCCAGCAGTGAAGGACTGTCCAACTATGGCTACACCTTC. Its protein product is CASSEGLSNYGYTF.

A remark on this clone: Other DNA sequences within the sample encode an identical CDR3. The V call is TRBV6-5, the J call TRBJ2-3, with TRBD1 matching 8 bases. Germline V CDR1 and CDR2: MNHEY, SVGAGI. The CDR3 spans 15 residues. J gave up 5 bases and V 2 bases, and 6 bases lay outside the gene matches. The CDR3 sequence is CASSYGAGGQDTQYF. The CDR3 nucleotides are TGTGCCAGCAGTTACGGGGCAGGGGGCCAAGATACGCAGTATTTT.

This clone has more than one count but fewer than ten. The gene calls are TRBV10-3 and TRBJ1-6; possible D gene TRBD1, 5 bases. The CDR3 runs to 13 residues. In germline, CDR1 is ENHRY, CDR2 SYGVKD. The V gene lost 11 bases and the J gene lost 9 bases, with 17 bases spanning the gap. The DNA of the CDR3 is TGTGCCGCGGGGACTGCCGGATTTTCACCCCTCCACTTT. Protein product: CAAGTAGFSPLHF.

CDR3 residues: CASSDPSGGELYEQYV. Here the CDR3 DNA reads TGTGCCAGCAGCGATCCTAGCGGGGGGGAGCTCTACGAGCAGTACGTC. This chain connects TRBV5-8 to TRBJ2-7, with 12 bases lining up with TRBD2. Germline CDR1 reads SGHTS; CDR2 reads YDEGEE. After removal of 4 bases from V and 3 bases from J, the junction contained 8 bases not matched to a gene. The CDR3 length is 16 residues.

The V gene is TRBV11-2, the J gene TRBJ2-1; TRBD2 agrees at 11 bases. Germline values: CDR1 SGHAT, CDR2 FQNNGV. The CDR3 sequence is 14 residues long. The ends lost 2 bases at V and 7 bases at J; junction bases unmatched: 1. The chain's CDR3 is CASSLWTSGNEQFF. DNA of the CDR3: TGTGCCAGCAGCTTATGGACTAGCGGGAATGAGCAGTTCTTC. Full variable domain (missing parts from reference TRBV11-2 and TRBJ2-1): EAGVAQSPRYKIIEKRQSVAFWCNPISGHATLYWYQQILGQGPKLLIQFQNNGVVDDSQLPKDRFSAERLKGVDSTLKIQPAKLEDSAVYLCASSLWTSGNEQFFGPGTRLTVL.